These 19 T cell receptor beta chains were all obtained from the same sample, sequenced in a study of cytomegalovirus exposure and HLA in healthy donors. PCR amplification relied on 60 Vbeta primers (plus 13 Jbeta primers). Repertoires were generated with immunoSEQ multiplex PCR, while TCRdb's copy carries only in-frame clones and drops some. The table records over 200,000 clones, 82% of them present only once. The source material was PBMCs. Every receptor here comes from a woman in her forties in good health and CMV-seropositive.

The chain couples TRBV19 to TRBJ1-1; 7 bases are a match to TRBD1. V was pared by 6 bases and J by 4 bases, with 11 bases of the junction left unmatched. CDR1 LNHDA and CDR2 SQIVND come from the germline V gene (reference sequence). This CDR3 has 15 residues. The CDR3 DNA reads TGTGCCAGTAGGCTTGGAGGGGGCGGCGGCACTGAAGCTTTCTTT. It codes for CASRLGGGGGTEAFF.

This chain uses TRBV7-2 with TRBJ1-3; D possibly corresponds to TRBD1 (6 bases). The length of the CDR3 is 14 residues. CDR1 is SGHTA, CDR2 FQGNSA, per germline. The V end was cut by 5 bases, the J end by 3 bases, with 11 bases between. CDR3 nucleotide sequence: TGTGCCAGCAGCCCAGGGGCAGTTGGAAACACCATATATTTT. Translation gives CASSPGAVGNTIYF.

Only one count was recorded for this clone. This rearrangement joins TRBV7-3 to TRBJ1-2; a possible D gene is TRBD1 (6 bases). The CDR3 loop spans 13 amino acids. The V end was cut by 3 bases, the J end by 6 bases, with 11 bases between. Germline V gives CDR1 SGHTA, CDR2 FQGTGA. The CDR3 region is CASSLTGQNGYTF. The CDR3 bases are TGTGCCAGCAGCTTGACGGGACAAAATGGCTACACCTTC.

The rearrangement links TRBV9 to TRBJ2-5; D may be TRBD2 (7 bases). Trimming removed 7 bases from V and 4 bases from J, with 17 bases in between. CDR3 length: 14 residues. Per the germline V gene, CDR1 is SGDLS and CDR2 is YYNGEE. CDR3 nucleotides: TGTGCCAGCGGAGGGCTTGGGGGGGCAGAGACCCAGTACTTC. Amino acids: CASGGLGGAETQYF. Full variable domain (rest looked up from reference TRBV9 and TRBJ2-5): DSGVTQTPKHLITATGQRVTLRCSPRSGDLSVYWYQQSLDQGLQFLIQYYNGEERAKGNILERFSAQQFPDLHSELNLSSLELGDSALYFCASGGLGGAETQYFGPGTRLLVL.

The V and J genes are TRBV19 and TRBJ2-3, with 7 bases fitting TRBD1. The CDR3 has 14 amino acids. Germline V CDR1 and CDR2: LNHDA, SQIVND (reference sequence). Unmatched junction bases numbered 5, after V lost 6 bases and J lost 2 bases. CDR3: CASRRTGDTDTQYF. CDR3 sequence (DNA): TGTGCCAGTAGACGCACAGGGGACACAGATACGCAGTATTTT.

The rearrangement uses TRBV5-1 and TRBJ1-1; 8 positions agree with TRBD1. Germline V gene lookup returns CDR1 SGHRS and CDR2 YFSETQ. Trimming took 3 bases from V and 4 from J; bases not matched to a gene: 5. The CDR3 has 14 residues. The CDR3 spells CASSSGQGFTEAFF. For the CDR3, the DNA is TGCGCCAGCAGCTCCGGACAGGGATTCACTGAAGCTTTCTTT. The whole variable domain, remainder taken from reference TRBV5-1 and TRBJ1-1, is KAGVTQTPRYLIKTRGQQVTLSCSPISGHRSVSWYQQTPGQGLQFLFEYFSETQRNKGNFPGRFSGRQFSNSRSEMNVSTLELGDSALYLCASSSGQGFTEAFFGQGTRLTVV.

The chain is built from TRBV27 and TRBJ2-5, with D tentatively TRBD2 (6 bases). CDR1 is MNHEY and CDR2 is SMNVEV in the germline V gene (reference sequence). The V end was cut by 6 bases, the J end by 7 bases, with 12 bases between. This CDR3 has 12 residues. CDR3 sequence (DNA): TGTGCCAGCAGCCTCGCGGGGAGGACCCAGTACTTC. Its protein product is CASSLAGRTQYF.

V is TRBV7-9 and J is TRBJ2-7; 9 positions match TRBD2. CDR1 and CDR2 from the germline V gene are SEHNR and FQNEAQ (reference sequence). V trimming: 1 base; J trimming: 0 bases; junction bases outside the gene matches: 10. CDR3 length: 18 residues. In DNA form, the CDR3 reads TGTGCCAGCAGCTTAGACTCTTTAGCGGGGGCCTACTCCTACGAGCAGTACTTC. It translates to CASSLDSLAGAYSYEQYF.

This clone was counted a few times. The rearrangement joins TRBV9 to TRBJ1-2; 7 nucleotides match TRBD1. CDR3 length equals 13 residues. The V gene's germline CDR1 is SGDLS and CDR2 YYNGEE. J lost 7 bases, V lost 0 bases, and 3 bases had no gene match. Here the CDR3 reads CASSVDRGGGYTF. The CDR3 DNA sequence: TGTGCCAGCAGCGTAGACAGGGGAGGTGGCTACACCTTC.

J is TRBJ2-7 and V is TRBV5-4, with 8 nucleotides matching TRBD1. The CDR3 has 14 amino acids. The germline V gene encodes CDR1 SGHNT and CDR2 YYREEE (reference sequence). V lost 9 bases, J lost 0 bases, and 8 bases stayed unmatched. CDR3 amino acids: CATSRDRRSYEQYF. The CDR3, as DNA: TGTGCCACTAGCCGGGACAGGCGCTCCTACGAGCAGTACTTC. Using reference TRBV5-4 and TRBJ2-7 for the parts outside the CDR3, the full variable domain is ETGVTQSPTHLIKTRGQQVTLRCSSQSGHNTVSWYQQALGQGPQFIFQYYREEENGRGNFPPRFSGLQFPNYSSELNVNALELDDSALYLCATSRDRRSYEQYFGPGTRLTVT.

The chain joins TRBV11-2 to TRBJ2-5; the match to TRBD2 covers 8 bases. The V gene end was trimmed by 4 bases and the J gene end by 11 bases; junction bases not matched to a gene: 12. This CDR3 has 14 residues. The germline CDR1 and CDR2 sequences are SGHAT and FQNNGV. The CDR3 region has the DNA TGTGCCAGCAGCTCTCAGCGGGAGTTGGGAGAGCAGTACTTC. It is translated as CASSSQRELGEQYF.

The V and J genes are TRBV6-5 and TRBJ2-5, with 9 bases lining up with TRBD1. The J call could be wrong; TRBJ2-7 is a better fit for the DNA end. The CDR3 loop spans 15 amino acids. The germline V gene encodes CDR1 MNHEY and CDR2 SVGAGI. The CDR3 bases are TGTGCCAGCAGTAAGCGACAGGGGGACTCCTACGAGCAGTACTTC. Translation: CASSKRQGDSYEQYF.

CDR3 residues: CASSKTGPSYEQYF. The CDR3 coding sequence is TGTGCCAGCAGCAAAACAGGGCCCTCCTACGAGCAGTACTTC. This chain uses TRBV7-9 with TRBJ2-7; D may be TRBD1 (6 bases). The CDR3 has 14 residues. Germline V CDR1 and CDR2: SEHNR, FQNEAQ (reference sequence). Trimming shortened V by 5 bases and J by 0 bases, and 11 bases separated the two germline ends. The full variable domain, completed using reference TRBV7-9 and TRBJ2-7, is DTGVSQNPRHKITKRGQNVTFRCDPISEHNRLYWYRQTLGQGPEFLTYFQNEAQLEKSRLLSDRFSAERPKGSFSTLEIQRTEQGDSAMYLCASSKTGPSYEQYFGPGTRLTVT.

To note about this clone: The junction does not match germline at one end; this may be a read error. The chain carries TRBV7-9 and TRBJ1-5; D is unresolved. Per the germline V gene, CDR1 is SEHNR and CDR2 is FQNEAQ (reference sequence). The CDR3 covers 14 residues. The CDR3 loop is CSSSLARSGQPQHF. In DNA, the CDR3 is TGTTCCAGCAGCTTAGCCAGGTCCGGTCAGCCCCAGCATTTT.

V is TRBV7-3 and J is TRBJ2-2; TRBD2 is a possible D gene (7 bases). Germline loops: CDR1 SGHTA, CDR2 FQGTGA. Trimming took off 5 bases at V and 6 bases at J, with 16 bases between the two ends. The length of the CDR3 is 15 residues. CDR3 in DNA: TGTGCCAGCAGCGCACACCAAGGGGGGGCCGGGGAGCTGTTTTTT. Its translation: CASSAHQGGAGELFF.

The CDR3 DNA is TGTGCCGTTGACCGGGAACTTAATCAGCCCCAGCATTTT. Amino acids: CAVDRELNQPQHF. V usage is TRBV30 and J usage is TRBJ1-5; no reliable D call. Trimming took 8 bases from V and 4 from J, leaving 15 bases between them. The CDR3 runs to 13 residues. Per the germline V gene, CDR1 is GTSNPN and CDR2 is SVGIG (reference sequence).

The V and J genes are TRBV7-9 and TRBJ1-4; D might be TRBD1 (5 bases). This CDR3 is built from 13 residues. Germline CDR1 SEHNR, CDR2 FQNEAQ (reference sequence). Trimming shortened V by 2 bases and J by 8 bases, and 9 bases separated the two germline ends. The CDR3: CASSLMGGEKLFF. The CDR3 nucleotides read TGTGCCAGCAGCTTAATGGGGGGAGAAAAACTGTTTTTT.

The chain has TRBV7-2 and TRBJ2-2, with a weak D call TRBD2 (6 bases). Germline values: CDR1 SGHTA, CDR2 FQGNSA. Trimming left V 11 bases short and J 7 bases short, with 17 bases between. This CDR3 comprises 13 residues. CDR3 residues: CAHRDFGSGELFF. CDR3 DNA: TGTGCCCATAGGGACTTTGGGAGCGGGGAGCTGTTTTTT.

This clone was observed a few times. The rearrangement uses TRBV5-1 and TRBJ1-2, with 8 bases matching TRBD1. Germline V gene sequence: CDR1 SGHRS, CDR2 YFSETQ. Trimming at V came to 2 bases and at J to 8 bases, leaving 5 bases not matched to a gene. The CDR3 consists of 13 residues. The CDR3 DNA follows: TGCGCCAGCAGCTTCACAGGGGGAAGGGGCTACACCTTC. Translation gives CASSFTGGRGYTF. Full variable domain (remainder filled in from reference TRBV5-1 and TRBJ1-2): KAGVTQTPRYLIKTRGQQVTLSCSPISGHRSVSWYQQTPGQGLQFLFEYFSETQRNKGNFPGRFSGRQFSNSRSEMNVSTLELGDSALYLCASSFTGGRGYTFGSGTRLTVV.